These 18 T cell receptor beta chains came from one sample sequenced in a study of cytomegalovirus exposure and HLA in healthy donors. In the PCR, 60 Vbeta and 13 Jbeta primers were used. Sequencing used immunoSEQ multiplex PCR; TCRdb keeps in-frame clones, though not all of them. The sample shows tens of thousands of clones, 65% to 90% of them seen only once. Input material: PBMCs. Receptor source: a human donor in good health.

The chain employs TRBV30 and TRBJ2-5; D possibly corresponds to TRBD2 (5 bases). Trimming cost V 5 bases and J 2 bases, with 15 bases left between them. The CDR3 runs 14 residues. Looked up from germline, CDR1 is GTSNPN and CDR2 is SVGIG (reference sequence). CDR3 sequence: CAWSRPGLQETQYF. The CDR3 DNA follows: TGTGCCTGGTCTAGGCCAGGACTTCAAGAGACCCAGTACTTC.

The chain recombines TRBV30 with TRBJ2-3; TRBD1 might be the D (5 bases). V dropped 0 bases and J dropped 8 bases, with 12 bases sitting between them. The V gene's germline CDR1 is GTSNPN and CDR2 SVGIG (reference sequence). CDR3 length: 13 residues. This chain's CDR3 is CAWSVRTRRTQYF. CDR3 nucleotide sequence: TGTGCCTGGAGTGTTCGGACACGACGTACGCAGTATTTT.

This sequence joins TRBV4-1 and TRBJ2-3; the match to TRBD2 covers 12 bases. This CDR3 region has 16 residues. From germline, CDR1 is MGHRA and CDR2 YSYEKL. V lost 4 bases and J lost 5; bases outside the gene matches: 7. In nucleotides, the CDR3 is TGCGCCAGCAGCCCCTTGACTAGCGGGAGTCGAGATACGCAGTATTTT. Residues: CASSPLTSGSRDTQYF.

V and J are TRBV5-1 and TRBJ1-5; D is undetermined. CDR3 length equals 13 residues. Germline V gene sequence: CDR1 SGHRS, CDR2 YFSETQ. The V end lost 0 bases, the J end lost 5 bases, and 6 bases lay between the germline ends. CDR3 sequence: CASSLAGDQPQHF. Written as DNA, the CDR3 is TGCGCCAGCAGCTTGGCCGGTGATCAGCCCCAGCATTTT.

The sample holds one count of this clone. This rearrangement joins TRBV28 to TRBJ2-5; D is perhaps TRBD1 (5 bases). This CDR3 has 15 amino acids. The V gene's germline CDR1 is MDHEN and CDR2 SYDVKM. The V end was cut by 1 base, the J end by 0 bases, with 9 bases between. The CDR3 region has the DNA TGTGCCAGCAGTTTATCAGCAGGGTACCAAGAGACCCAGTACTTC. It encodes CASSLSAGYQETQYF.

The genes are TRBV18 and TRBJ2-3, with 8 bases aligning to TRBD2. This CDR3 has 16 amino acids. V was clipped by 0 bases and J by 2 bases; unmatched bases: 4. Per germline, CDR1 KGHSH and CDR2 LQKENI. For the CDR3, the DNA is TGTGCCAGCTCACCACCGCGGGGGGAGGCCACAGATACGCAGTATTTT. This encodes CASSPPRGEATDTQYF.

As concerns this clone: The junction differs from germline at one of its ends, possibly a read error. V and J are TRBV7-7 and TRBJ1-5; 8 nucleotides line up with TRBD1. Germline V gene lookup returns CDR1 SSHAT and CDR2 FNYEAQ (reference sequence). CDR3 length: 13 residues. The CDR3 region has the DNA TGTGCTAGCAGCTCGGACAGGGATCAGCCCCAGCATTTT. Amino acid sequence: CASSSDRDQPQHF.

The DNA for the CDR3 is TGCGCCAGCAGCATGGGACTAGCGGGAAGCTACAATGAGCAGTTCTTC. Protein: CASSMGLAGSYNEQFF. The chain combines TRBV5-1 with TRBJ2-1; the match to TRBD2 covers 13 bases. The CDR3 contains 16 residues. With V trimmed by 4 bases and J by 3 bases, 4 bases remained unmatched. Looked up from germline, CDR1 is SGHRS and CDR2 is YFSETQ.

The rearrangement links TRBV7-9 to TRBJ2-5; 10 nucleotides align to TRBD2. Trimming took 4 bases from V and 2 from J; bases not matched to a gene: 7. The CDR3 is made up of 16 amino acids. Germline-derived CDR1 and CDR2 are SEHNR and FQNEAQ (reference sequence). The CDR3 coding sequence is TGTGCCAGCAGCTCCAGCGGGAGGGCCGGACAAGAGACCCAGTACTTC. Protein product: CASSSSGRAGQETQYF.

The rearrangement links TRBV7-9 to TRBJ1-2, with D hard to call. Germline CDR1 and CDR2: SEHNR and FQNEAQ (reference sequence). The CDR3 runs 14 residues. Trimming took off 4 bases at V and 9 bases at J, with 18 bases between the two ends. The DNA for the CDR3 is TGTGCCAGCAGCTCCTCGTCTCGGTGGAGAAGCTACACCTTC. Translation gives CASSSSSRWRSYTF.

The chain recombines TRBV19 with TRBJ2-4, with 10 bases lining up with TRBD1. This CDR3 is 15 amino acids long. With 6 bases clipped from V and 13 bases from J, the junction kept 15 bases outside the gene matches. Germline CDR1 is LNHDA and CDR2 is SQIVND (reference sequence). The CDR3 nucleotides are TGTGCCAGTAGAATGACAGGGGGCAATGTGGTGGGACAGTACTTC. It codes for CASRMTGGNVVGQYF.

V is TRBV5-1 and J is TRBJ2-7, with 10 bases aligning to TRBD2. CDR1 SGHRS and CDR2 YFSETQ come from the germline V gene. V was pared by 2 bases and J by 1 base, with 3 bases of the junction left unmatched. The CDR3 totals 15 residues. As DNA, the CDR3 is TGCGCCAGCAGCTTTCTAGCGGGAGAGTCCTACGAGCAGTACTTC. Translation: CASSFLAGESYEQYF.

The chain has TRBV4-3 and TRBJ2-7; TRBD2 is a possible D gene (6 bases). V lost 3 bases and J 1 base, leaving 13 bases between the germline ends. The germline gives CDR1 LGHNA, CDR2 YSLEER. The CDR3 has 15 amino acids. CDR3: CASSHYAGNSYEQYF. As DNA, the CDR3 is TGCGCCAGCAGCCATTATGCGGGGAATTCCTACGAGCAGTACTTC.

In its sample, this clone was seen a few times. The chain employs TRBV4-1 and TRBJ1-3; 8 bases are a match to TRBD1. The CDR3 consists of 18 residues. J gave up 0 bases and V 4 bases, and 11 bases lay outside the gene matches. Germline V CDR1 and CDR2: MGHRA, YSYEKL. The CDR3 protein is CASSPTQGAVFSGNTIYF. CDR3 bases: TGCGCCAGCAGCCCAACTCAGGGGGCTGTATTCTCTGGAAACACCATATATTTT.

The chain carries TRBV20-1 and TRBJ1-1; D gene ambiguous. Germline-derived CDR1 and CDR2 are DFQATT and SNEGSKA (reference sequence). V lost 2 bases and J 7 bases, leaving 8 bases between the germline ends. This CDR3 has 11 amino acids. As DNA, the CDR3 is TGCAGTGCTAGATACGGCGGTGAAGCTTTCTTT. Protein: CSARYGGEAFF.

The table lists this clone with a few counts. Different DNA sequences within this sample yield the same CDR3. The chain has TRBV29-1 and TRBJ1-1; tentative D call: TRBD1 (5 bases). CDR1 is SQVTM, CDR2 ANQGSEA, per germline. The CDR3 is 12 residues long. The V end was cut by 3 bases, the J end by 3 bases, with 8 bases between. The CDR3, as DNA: TGCAGCGTTGAGGGGGGGGACACTGAAGCTTTCTTT. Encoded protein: CSVEGGDTEAFF. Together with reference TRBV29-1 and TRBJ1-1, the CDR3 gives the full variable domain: SAVISQKPSRDICQRGTSLTIQCQVDSQVTMMFWYRQQPGQSLTLIATANQGSEATYESGFVIDKFPISRPNLTFSTLTVSNMSPEDSSIYLCSVEGGDTEAFFGQGTRLTVV.

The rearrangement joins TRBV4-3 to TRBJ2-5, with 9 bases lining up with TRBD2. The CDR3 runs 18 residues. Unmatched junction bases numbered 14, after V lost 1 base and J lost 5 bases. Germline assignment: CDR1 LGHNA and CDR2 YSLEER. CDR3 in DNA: TGCGCCAGCAGCCAAGGCCTAGCGGGGCTCCCTCAGTGGGAGACCCAGTACTTC. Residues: CASSQGLAGLPQWETQYF.

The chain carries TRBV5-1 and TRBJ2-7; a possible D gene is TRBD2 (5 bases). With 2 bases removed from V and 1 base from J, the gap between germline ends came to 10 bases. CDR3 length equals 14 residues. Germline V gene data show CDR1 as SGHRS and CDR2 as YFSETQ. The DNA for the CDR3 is TGCGCCAGCAGCTTTACGAGGGATTCCTACGAGCAGTACTTC. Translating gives CASSFTRDSYEQYF.